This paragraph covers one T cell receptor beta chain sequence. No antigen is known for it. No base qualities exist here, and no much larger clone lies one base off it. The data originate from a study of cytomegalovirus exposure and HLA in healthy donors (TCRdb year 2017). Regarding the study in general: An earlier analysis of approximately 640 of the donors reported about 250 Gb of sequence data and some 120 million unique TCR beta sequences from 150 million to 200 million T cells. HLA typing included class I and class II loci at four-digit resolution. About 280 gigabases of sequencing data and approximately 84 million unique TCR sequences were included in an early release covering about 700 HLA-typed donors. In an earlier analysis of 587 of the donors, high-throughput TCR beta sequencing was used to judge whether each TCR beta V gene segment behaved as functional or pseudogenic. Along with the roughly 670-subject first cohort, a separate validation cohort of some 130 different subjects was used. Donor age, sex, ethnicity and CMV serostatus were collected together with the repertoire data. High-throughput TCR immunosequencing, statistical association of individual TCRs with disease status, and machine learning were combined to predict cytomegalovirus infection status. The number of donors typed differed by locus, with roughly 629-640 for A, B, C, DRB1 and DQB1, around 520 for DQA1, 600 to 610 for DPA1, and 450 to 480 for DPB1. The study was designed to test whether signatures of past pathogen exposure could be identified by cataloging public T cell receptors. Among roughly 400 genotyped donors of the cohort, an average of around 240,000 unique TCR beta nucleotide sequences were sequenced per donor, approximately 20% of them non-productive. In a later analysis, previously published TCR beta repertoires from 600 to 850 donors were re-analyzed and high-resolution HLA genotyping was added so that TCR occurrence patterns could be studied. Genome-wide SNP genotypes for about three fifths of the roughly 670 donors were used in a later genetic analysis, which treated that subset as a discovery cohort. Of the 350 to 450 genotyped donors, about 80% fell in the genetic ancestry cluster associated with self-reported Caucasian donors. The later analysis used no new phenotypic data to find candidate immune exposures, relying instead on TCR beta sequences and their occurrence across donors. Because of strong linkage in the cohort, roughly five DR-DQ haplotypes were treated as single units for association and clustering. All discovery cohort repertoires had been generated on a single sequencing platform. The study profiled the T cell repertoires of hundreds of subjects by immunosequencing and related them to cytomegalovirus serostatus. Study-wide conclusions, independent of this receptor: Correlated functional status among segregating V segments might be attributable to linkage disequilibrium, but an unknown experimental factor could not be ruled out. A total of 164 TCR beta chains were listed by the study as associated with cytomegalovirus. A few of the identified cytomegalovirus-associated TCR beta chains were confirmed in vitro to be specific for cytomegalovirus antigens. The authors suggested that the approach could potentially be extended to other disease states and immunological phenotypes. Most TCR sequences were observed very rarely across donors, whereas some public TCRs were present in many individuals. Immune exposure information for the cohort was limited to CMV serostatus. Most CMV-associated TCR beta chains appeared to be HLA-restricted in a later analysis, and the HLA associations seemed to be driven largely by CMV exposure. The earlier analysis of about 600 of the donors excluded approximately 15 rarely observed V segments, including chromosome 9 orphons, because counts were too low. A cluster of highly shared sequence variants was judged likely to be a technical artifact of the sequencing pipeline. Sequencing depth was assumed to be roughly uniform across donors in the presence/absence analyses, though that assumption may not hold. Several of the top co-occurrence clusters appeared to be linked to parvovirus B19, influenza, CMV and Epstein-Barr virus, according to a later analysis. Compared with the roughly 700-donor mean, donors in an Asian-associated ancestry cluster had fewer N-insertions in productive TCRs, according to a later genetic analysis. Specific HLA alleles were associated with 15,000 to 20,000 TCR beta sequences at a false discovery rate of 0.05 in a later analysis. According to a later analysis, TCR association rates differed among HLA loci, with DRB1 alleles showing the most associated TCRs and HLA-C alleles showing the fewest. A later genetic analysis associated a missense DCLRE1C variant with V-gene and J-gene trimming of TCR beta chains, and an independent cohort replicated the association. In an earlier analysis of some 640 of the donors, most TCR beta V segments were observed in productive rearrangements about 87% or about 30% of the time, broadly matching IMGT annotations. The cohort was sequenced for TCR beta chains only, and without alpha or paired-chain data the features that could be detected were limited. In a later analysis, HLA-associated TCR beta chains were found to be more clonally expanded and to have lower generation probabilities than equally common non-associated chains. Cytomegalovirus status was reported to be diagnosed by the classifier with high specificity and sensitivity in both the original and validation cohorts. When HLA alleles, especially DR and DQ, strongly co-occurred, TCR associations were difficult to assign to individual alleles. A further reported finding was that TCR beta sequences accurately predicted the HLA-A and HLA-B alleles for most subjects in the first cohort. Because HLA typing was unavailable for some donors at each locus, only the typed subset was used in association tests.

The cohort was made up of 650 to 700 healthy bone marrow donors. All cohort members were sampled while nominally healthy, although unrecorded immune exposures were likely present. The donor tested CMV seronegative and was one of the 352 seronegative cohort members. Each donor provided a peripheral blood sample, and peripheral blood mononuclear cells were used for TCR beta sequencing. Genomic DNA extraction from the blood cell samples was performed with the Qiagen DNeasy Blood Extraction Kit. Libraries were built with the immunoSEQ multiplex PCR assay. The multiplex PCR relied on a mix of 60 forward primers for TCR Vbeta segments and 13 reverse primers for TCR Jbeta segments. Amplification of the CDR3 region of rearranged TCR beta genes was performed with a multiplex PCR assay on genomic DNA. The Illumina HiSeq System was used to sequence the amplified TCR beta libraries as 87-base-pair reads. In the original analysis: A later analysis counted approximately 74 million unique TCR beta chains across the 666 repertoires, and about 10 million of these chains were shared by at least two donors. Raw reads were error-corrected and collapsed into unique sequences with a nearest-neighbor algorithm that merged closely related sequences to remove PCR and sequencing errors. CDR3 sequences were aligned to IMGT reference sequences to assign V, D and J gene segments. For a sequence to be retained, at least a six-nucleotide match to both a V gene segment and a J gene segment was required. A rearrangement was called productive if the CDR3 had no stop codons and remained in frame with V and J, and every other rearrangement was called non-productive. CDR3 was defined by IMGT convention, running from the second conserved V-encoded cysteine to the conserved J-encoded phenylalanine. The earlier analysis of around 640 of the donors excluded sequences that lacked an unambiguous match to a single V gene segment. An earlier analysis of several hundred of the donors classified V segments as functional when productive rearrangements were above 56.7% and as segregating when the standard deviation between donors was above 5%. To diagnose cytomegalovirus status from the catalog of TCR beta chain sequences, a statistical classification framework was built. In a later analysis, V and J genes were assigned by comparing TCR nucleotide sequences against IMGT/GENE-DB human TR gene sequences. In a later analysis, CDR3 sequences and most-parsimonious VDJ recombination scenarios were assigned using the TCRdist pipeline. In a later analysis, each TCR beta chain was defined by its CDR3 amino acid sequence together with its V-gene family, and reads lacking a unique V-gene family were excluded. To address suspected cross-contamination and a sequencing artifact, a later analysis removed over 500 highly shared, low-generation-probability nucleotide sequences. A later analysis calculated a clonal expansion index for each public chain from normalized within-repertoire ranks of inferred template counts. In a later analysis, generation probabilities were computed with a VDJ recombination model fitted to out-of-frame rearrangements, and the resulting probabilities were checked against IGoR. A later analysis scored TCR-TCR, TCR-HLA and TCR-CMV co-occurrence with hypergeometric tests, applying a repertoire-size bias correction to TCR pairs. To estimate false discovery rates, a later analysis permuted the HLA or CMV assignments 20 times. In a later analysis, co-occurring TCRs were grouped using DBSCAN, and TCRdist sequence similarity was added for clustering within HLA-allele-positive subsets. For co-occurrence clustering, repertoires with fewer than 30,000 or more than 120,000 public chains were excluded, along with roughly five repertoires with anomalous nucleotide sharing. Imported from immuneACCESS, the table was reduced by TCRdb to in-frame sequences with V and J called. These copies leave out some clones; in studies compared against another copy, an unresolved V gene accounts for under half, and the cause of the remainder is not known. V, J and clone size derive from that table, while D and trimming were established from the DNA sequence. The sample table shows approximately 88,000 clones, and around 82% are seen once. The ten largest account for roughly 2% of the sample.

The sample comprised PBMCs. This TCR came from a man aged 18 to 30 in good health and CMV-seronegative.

For the CDR3, the sequence is CASSPNVGTSGGYTF. The nucleotides read TGTGCCAGCAGCCCGAACGTCGGGACATCCGGCGGCTACACCTTC. Rearrangement joined TRBV5-5 to TRBJ1-2; TRBD1 is a weak D gene call, 6 bases matching. The cysteine opens and the phenylalanine closes a CDR3 of 15 amino acids. CDR3 DNA is the only sequence kept; it has 45 bases, read in frame from the first base. The germline V gene (reference sequence) supplies CDR1 SGHKS and CDR2 YYEKEE. V drops 4 bases and J drops 8 bases, leaving 21 bases in between.